These T cell receptor beta chains were read from a single sample in a study of a mutant IDH1 vaccine in newly diagnosed glioma. No antigen has been identified for these receptors. The repertoire was sequenced with immunoSEQ multiplex PCR; TCRdb's copy has only in-frame clones and lacks some. The table records fewer than 150,000 clones, 85% to 90% of them present only once. The sequences come from PBMCs, collected from a glioma patient whose treatment included an IDH1 peptide vaccine. The origin of the receptors is a woman aged 45-60 years with glioma. Both conserved end residues are part of each CDR3. The D gene is left open where the match is weak. Not all rows give a size; the values are once, few, many and, for expanded clones, a class.

abundance	v_gene	j_gene	d_gene	CDR3aa
NA	TRBV19	TRBJ2-1	TRBD2	CASSPRLAGNNEQFF
NA	TRBV20-1	TRBJ1-2	NA	CSARSYGYTF
NA	TRBV5-1	TRBJ2-1	NA	CASSSQGKGYNEQFF
NA	TRBV4-1	TRBJ1-2	NA	CASSQDGAGHRSRGYTF
NA	TRBV7-2	NA	NA	CASSRDMWDEQYF
NA	TRBV28	TRBJ2-7	TRBD2	CASSLVAGGPDEQYF
NA	TRBV10-3	TRBJ2-5	NA	CAISDLGQETQYF
once	TRBV30	TRBJ2-7	NA	CAWSPGFYEQYF
NA	TRBV19	TRBJ1-2	TRBD1	CASKEQGPRYGYTF
NA	TRBV27	TRBJ1-5	NA	CASSLRGQPNQPQHF
NA	TRBV30	TRBJ2-7	TRBD2	CAWSLGGESYEQYF
NA	TRBV4-2	TRBJ1-2	NA	CASSQEGGSDGYTF
NA	TRBV6-6	TRBJ1-3	NA	CASTLTRNTIYF
NA	TRBV5-1	TRBJ2-5	TRBD1	CASMGQGVGETQYF
NA	TRBV7-2	TRBJ2-5	NA	CASSSGGLPETQYF
NA	TRBV4-1	TRBJ2-7	TRBD2	CASSQQAGGPYEQYF
NA	TRBV29-1	NA	NA	CSVVQVYEQYF